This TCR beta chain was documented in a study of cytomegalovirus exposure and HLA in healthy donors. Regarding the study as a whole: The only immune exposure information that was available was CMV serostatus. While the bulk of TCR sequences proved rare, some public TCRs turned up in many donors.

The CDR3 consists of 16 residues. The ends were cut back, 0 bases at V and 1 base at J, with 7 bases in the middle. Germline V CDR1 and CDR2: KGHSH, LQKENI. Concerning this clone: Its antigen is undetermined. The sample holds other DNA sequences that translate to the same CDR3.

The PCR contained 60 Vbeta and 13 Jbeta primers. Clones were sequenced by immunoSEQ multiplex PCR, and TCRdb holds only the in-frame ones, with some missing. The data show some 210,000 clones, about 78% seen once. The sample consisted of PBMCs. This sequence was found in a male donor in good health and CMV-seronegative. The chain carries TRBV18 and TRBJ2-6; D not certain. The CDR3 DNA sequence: TGTGCCAGCTCACCACCCTCGACATCTGGGGCCAACGTCCTGACTTTC. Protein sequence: CASSPPSTSGANVLTF.